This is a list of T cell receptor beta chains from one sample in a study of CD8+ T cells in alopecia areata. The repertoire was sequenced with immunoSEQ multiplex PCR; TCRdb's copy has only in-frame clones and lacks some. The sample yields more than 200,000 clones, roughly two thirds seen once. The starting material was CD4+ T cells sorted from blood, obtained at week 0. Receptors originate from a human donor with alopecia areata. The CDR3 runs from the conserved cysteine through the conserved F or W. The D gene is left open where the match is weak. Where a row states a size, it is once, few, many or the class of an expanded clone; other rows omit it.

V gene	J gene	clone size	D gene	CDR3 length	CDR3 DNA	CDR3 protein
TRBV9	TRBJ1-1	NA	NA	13	TGTGCCAGCAGCGTTACAGGAGTCACTGAAGCTTTCTTT	CASSVTGVTEAFF
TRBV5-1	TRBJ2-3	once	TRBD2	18	TGCGCCAGCAGCTTGGCGCGGACTAGCGGCAAACTTACAGATACGCAGTATTTT	CASSLARTSGKLTDTQYF
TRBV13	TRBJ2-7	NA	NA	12	TGTGCCAGCAGCGTCTGGGGATACGAGCAGTACTTC	CASSVWGYEQYF
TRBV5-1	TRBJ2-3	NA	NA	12	TGCGCCAGCAGCTTGTCCACAGATACGCAGTATTTT	CASSLSTDTQYF
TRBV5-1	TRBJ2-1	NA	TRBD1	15	TGCGCCAGCAGCGTCCTACAGGGGGAGGCGAATGAGCAGTTCTTC	CASSVLQGEANEQFF
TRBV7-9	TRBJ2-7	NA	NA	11	TGTGCCAGCAGCTCAATTTACGAGCAGTACTTC	CASSSIYEQYF
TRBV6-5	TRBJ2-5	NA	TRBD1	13	TGTGCCAGCAGCGCGAACAGGGGAGAGACCCAGTACTTC	CASSANRGETQYF
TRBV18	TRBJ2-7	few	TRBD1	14	TGTGCCAGCTCACCGACAGGGGGCGCGTACGAGCAGTACTTC	CASSPTGGAYEQYF
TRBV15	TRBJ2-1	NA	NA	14	TGTGCCACGTCAGGGGACTTATACTACAATGAGCAGTTCTTC	CATSGDLYYNEQFF
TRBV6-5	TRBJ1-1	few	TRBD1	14	TGTGCCAGCGGACAGGGGGCAAGAGGAACTGAAGCTTTCTTT	CASGQGARGTEAFF
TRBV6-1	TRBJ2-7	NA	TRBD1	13	TGTGCCAGCAGCCGGACAGGGCCGGTCGTGCAGTACTTC	CASSRTGPVVQYF
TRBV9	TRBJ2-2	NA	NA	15	TGTGCCAGCAGCGTAGAGGGGCGGTTCACCGGGGAGCTGTTTTTT	CASSVEGRFTGELFF
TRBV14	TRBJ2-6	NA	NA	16	TGTGCCAGCAGATACCCCCAGGGGACTGGGGCCAACGTCCTGACTTTC	CASRYPQGTGANVLTF
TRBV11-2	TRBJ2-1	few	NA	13	TGTGCCAGCAGCTTAGGGAATTACAATGAGCAGTTCTTC	CASSLGNYNEQFF
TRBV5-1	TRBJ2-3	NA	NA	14	TGCGCCAGCAGCCGCCCGGGCCACACAGATACGCAGTATTTT	CASSRPGHTDTQYF
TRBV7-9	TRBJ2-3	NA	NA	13	TGTGCCAGCAGCTTGGCTAGCTCGGATACGCAGTATTTT	CASSLASSDTQYF
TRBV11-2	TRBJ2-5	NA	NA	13	TGTGCCAGCAGCTTTTACACCCAAGAGACCCAGTACTTC	CASSFYTQETQYF
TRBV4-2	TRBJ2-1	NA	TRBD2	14	TGTGCCAGCAAAGTAGCGGGGGCGGGCAATGAGCAGTTCTTC	CASKVAGAGNEQFF
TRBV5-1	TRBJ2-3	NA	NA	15	TGCGCCAGCAGCTTGCAAGGGAGTGGCACAGATACGCAGTATTTT	CASSLQGSGTDTQYF
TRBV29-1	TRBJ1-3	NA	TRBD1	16	TGCAGCGTCACTCGGGACAGAAGCCTCTCTGGAAACACCATATATTTT	CSVTRDRSLSGNTIYF
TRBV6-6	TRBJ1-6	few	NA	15	TGTGCCAGCAGTTACGTGTCAGGGCCTAGTTCACCCCTCCACTTT	CASSYVSGPSSPLHF
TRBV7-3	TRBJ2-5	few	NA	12	TGTGCCAGCAGCCGCACCCAAGAGACCCAGTACTTC	CASSRTQETQYF
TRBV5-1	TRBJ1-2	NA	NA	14	TGCGCCAGCAGCTTTGGGTTGTCAGAGGAGGGCTACACCTTC	CASSFGLSEEGYTF
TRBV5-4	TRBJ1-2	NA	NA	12	TGTGCCAGCAGCCCGGGACAATATGGCTACACCTTC	CASSPGQYGYTF
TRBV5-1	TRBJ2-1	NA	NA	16	TGCGCCAGCAGCGCCAGAATCTCAAGCTCCTACAATGAGCAGTTCTTC	CASSARISSSYNEQFF
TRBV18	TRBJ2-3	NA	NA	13	TGTGCCAGCTCCCCTGGGGGAACGAATACGCAGTATTTT	CASSPGGTNTQYF
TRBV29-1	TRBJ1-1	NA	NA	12	TGCAGCGTTGCAAATGTGAACACTGAAGCTTTCTTT	CSVANVNTEAFF
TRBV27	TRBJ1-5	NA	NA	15	TGTGCCAGCCGATTGGACGGCAATAGCAATCAGCCCCAGCATTTT	CASRLDGNSNQPQHF
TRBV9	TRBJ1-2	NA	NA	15	TGTGCCAGCAGCGCCGGGGGCCAAGTACGCTATGGCTACACCTTC	CASSAGGQVRYGYTF
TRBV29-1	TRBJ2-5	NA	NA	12	TGCAGCGTCGGACGGGGGGCCGAGACCCAGTACTTC	CSVGRGAETQYF
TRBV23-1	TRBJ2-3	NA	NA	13	TGCGCCAGCAGTCGGGCCAGGGGAGATACGCAGTATTTT	CASSRARGDTQYF
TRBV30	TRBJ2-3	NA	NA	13	TGTGCCTGGAGGGGGGGCCATACAGATACGCAGTATTTT	CAWRGGHTDTQYF
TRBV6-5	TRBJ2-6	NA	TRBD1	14	TGTGCCAGCAGTTCACGGACAGGCGCCAACGTCCTGACTTTC	CASSSRTGANVLTF
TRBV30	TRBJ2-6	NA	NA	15	TGTGCCTGGGCCCCCGAGGTCTCTGGGGCCAACGTCCTGACTTTC	CAWAPEVSGANVLTF
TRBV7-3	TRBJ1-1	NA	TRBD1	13	TGTGCCAGCAGCTCCCAGGGGGCCACTGAAGCTTTCTTT	CASSSQGATEAFF
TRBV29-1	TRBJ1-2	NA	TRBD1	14	TGCAGCGTCGCTACCGACAGGGGCGGCTATGGCTACACCTTC	CSVATDRGGYGYTF
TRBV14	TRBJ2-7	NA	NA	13	TGTGCCAGCAGCCAAGTGAACACCCTCGAGCAGTACTTC	CASSQVNTLEQYF
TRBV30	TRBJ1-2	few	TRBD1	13	TGTGCCTGGAGTGTACGGACAGGGGATGGCTACACCTTC	CAWSVRTGDGYTF
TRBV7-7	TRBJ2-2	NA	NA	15	TGTGCTAGCAGTGGTTTCGGGGGGAACACCGGGGAGCTGTTTTTT	CASSGFGGNTGELFF
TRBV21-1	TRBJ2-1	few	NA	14	TGTGCCAGCAGCAACGGCAGGGGGTACAATGAGCAGTTCTTC	CASSNGRGYNEQFF
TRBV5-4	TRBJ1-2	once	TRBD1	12	TGTGCCAGCAGCCTGACAGGGATTGGCTACACCTTC	CASSLTGIGYTF
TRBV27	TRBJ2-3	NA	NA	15	TGTGCCAGCAGTTTATCGAGGGCTGCCACAGATACGCAGTATTTT	CASSLSRAATDTQYF
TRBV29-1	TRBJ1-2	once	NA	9	TGCAGTGATTACTATGGCTACACCTTC	CSDYYGYTF
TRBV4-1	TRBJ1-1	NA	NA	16	TGCGCCAGCAGCCATCAAGAAGGGGGGCCGAACACTGAAGCTTTCTTT	CASSHQEGGPNTEAFF
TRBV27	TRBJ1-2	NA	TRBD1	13	TGTGCCAGCAGCCCACAGGGGACCTATGGCTACACCTTC	CASSPQGTYGYTF
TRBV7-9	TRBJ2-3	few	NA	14	TGTGCCAGCAGCCTTGGGATCAGCACAGATACGCAGTATTTT	CASSLGISTDTQYF
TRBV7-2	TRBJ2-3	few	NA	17	TGTGCCAGCAGCGTTAGCCTGGGGGGAAAGGGCACAGATACGCAGTATTTT	CASSVSLGGKGTDTQYF
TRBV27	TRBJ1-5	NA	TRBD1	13	TGTGCCTCTAGGACAGGGGTCCATCAGCCCCAGCATTTT	CASRTGVHQPQHF
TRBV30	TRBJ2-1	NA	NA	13	TGTGCCTGGAGTGTAACGCGACAAGGGGAGCAGTTCTTC	CAWSVTRQGEQFF
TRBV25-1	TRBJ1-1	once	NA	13	TGTGCCAGCAGGCTTCGGGCAGGGACTGAAGCTTTCTTT	CASRLRAGTEAFF
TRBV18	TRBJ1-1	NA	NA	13	TGTGCCAGCTCACAGAAGAGGAACACTGAAGCTTTCTTT	CASSQKRNTEAFF
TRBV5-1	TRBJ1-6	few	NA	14	TGCGCCAGCAGCTTTAATCCGGGGGACTCACCCCTCCACTTT	CASSFNPGDSPLHF
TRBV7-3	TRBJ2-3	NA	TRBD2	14	TGTGCCAGCTCTAGCGGGGGCAGCACAGATACGCAGTATTTT	CASSSGGSTDTQYF
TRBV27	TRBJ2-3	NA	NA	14	TGTGCCAGCAGCCGGTCGACGGGCGCAGATACGCAGTATTTT	CASSRSTGADTQYF
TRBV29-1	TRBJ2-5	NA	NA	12	TGCAGCGTTGGCCTAGCTGAAGAGACCCAGTACTTC	CSVGLAEETQYF
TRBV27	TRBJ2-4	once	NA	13	TGTGCCAGCAGTTTTGGTCTCCCGGGCATTCAGTACTTC	CASSFGLPGIQYF
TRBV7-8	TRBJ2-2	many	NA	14	TGTGCCAGCAGCTGGCGGACGGGCACCGGGGAGCTGTTTTTT	CASSWRTGTGELFF
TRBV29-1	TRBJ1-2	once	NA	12	TGCAGCGGTGCCGACGGCTACTATGGCTACACCTTC	CSGADGYYGYTF
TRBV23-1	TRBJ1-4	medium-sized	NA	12	TGCGCCAGCAGTCAATCGGACGAAAAACTGTTTTTT	CASSQSDEKLFF
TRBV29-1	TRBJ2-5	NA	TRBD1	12	TGCAGCGCTCGACAGGGGGCGGAGACCCAGTACTTC	CSARQGAETQYF